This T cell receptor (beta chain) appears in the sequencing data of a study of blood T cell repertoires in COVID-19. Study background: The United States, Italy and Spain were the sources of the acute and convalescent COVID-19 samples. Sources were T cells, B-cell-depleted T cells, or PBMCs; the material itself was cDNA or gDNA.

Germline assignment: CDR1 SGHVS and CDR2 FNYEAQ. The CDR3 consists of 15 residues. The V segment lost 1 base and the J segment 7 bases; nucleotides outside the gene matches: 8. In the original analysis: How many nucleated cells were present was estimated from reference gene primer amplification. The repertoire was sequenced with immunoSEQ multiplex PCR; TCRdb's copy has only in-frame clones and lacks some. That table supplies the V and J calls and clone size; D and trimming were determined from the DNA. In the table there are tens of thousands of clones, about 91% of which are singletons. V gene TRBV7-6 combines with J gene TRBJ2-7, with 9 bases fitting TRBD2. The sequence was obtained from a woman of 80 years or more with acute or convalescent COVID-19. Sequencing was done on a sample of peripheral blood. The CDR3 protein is CASSLERGATLEQYF. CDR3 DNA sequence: TGTGCCAGCAGCTTAGAGCGGGGGGCCACCCTAGAGCAGTACTTC.